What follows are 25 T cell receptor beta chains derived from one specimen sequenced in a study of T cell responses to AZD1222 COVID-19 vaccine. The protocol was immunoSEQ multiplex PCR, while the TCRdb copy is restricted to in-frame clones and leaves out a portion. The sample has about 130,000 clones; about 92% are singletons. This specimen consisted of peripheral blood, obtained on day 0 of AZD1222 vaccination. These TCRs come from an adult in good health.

The CDR3 is CASGLLTGAGELFF. The CDR3 DNA follows: TGTGCTAGTGGTTTGTTGACAGGGGCCGGGGAGCTGTTTTTT. The V gene is TRBV12-5, the J gene TRBJ2-2; 8 bases are a match to TRBD1. CDR3 length equals 14 residues. Germline CDR1 reads LGHNT; CDR2 reads FRNRAP. V shed 2 bases, J shed 6 bases, and the junction held 2 bases outside the gene matches.

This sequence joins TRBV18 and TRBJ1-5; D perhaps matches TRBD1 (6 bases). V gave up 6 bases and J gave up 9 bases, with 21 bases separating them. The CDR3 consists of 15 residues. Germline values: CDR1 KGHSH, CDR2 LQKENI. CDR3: CASSATGDGRSPQHF. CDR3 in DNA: TGTGCCAGCTCGGCGACAGGTGATGGTAGGTCGCCCCAGCATTTT.

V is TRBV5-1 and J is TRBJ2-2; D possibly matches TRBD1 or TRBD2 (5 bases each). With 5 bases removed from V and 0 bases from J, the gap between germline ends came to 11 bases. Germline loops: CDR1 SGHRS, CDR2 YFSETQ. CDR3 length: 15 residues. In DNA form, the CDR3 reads TGCGCCAGCAGTACGGGGCCTTCGAACACCGGGGAGCTGTTTTTT. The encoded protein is CASSTGPSNTGELFF.

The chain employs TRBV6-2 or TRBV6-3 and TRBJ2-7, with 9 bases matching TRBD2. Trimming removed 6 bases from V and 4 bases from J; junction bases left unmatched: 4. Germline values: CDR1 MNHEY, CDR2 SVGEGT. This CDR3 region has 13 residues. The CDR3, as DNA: TGTGCCAGCAGCGTCGGACTAGCGTACGAGCAGTACTTC. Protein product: CASSVGLAYEQYF.

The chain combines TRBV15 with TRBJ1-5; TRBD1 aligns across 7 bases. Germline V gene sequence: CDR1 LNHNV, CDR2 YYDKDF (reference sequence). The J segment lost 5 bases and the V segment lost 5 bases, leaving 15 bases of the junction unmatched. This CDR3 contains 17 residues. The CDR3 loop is CATSDPARQGLHQPQHF. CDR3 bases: TGTGCCACCAGCGACCCGGCGCGACAGGGCCTCCATCAGCCCCAGCATTTT.

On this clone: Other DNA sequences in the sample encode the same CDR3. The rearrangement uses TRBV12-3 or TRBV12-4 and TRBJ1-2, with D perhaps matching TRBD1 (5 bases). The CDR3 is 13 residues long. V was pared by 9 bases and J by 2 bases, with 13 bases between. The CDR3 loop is CASRDLGNYGYTF. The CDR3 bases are TGTGCCAGTCGGGACCTGGGGAACTATGGCTACACCTTC.

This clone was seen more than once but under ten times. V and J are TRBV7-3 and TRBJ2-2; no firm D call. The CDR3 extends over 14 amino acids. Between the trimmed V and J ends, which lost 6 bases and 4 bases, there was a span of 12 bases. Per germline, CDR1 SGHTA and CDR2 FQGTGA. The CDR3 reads CASRANSVTGELFF. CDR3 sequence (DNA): TGTGCCAGCAGGGCCAACTCGGTCACCGGGGAGCTGTTTTTT. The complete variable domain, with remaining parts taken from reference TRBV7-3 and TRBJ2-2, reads GAGVSQTPSNKVTEKGKYVELRCDPISGHTALYWYRQSLGQGPEFLIYFQGTGAADDSGLPNDRFFAVRPEGSVSTLKIQRTERGDSAVYLCASRANSVTGELFFGEGSRLTVL.

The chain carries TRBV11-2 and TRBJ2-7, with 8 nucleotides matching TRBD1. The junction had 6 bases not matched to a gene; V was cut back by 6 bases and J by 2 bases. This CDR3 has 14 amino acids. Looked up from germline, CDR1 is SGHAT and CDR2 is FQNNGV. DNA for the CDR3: TGTGCCAGCAGGCCAGGGACAGGCGCCTACGAGCAGTACTTC. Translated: CASRPGTGAYEQYF.

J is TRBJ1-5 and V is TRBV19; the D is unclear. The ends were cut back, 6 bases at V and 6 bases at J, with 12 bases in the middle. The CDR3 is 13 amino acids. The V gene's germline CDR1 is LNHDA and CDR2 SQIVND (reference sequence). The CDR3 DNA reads TGTGCCAGTAGCCAAAGGTGGGGTCAGCCCCAGCATTTT. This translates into CASSQRWGQPQHF.

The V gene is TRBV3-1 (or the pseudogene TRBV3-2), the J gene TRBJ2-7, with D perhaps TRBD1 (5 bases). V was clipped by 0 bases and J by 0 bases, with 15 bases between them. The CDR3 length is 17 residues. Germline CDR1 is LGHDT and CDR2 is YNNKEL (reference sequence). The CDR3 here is CASSQDRAGYGSYEQYF. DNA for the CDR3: TGTGCCAGCAGCCAAGACAGGGCCGGGTACGGCTCCTACGAGCAGTACTTC.

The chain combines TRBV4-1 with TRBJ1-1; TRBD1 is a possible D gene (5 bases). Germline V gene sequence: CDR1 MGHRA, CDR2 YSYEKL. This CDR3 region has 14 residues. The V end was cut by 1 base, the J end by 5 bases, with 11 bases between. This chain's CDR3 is CASSQAGVGTEAFF. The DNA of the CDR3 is TGCGCCAGCAGCCAAGCGGGGGTAGGGACTGAAGCTTTCTTT.

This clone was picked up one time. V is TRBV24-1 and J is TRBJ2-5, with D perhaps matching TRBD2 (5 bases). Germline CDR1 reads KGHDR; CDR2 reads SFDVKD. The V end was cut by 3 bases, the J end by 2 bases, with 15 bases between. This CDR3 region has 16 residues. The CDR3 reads CATSDPSLEVQETQYF. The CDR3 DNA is TGTGCCACCAGTGATCCCTCCCTGGAGGTGCAAGAGACCCAGTACTTC.

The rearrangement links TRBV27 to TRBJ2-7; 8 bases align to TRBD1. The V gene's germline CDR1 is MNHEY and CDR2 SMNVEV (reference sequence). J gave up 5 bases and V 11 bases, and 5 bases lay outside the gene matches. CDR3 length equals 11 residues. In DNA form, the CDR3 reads TGTGCCGGGGGGACAGGAAACGAGCAGTACTTC. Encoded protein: CAGGTGNEQYF.

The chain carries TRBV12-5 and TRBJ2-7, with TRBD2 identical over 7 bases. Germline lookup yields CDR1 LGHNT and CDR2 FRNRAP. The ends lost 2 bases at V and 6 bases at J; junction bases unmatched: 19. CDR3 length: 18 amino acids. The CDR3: CASGLMNSRGGPGAEQYF. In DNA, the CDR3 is TGTGCTAGTGGTTTGATGAACTCACGGGGAGGGCCTGGGGCCGAGCAGTACTTC.

The CDR3 coding sequence is TGTGCCAGCAGCGCACACCGGGACAGGGGAAACTATGGCTACACCTTC. It encodes CASSAHRDRGNYGYTF. The rearrangement joins TRBV9 to TRBJ1-2; TRBD1 matches 10 bases. V lost 3 bases to trimming and J lost 2 bases; unmatched junction nucleotides: 7. CDR3 length: 16 residues. Per the germline V gene, CDR1 is SGDLS and CDR2 is YYNGEE.

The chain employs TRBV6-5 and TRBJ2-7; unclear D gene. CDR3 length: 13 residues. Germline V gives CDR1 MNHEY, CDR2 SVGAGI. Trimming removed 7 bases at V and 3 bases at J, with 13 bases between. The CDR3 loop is CASMPRIYYEQYF. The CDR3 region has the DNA TGTGCCAGCATGCCCAGGATCTACTACGAGCAGTACTTC.

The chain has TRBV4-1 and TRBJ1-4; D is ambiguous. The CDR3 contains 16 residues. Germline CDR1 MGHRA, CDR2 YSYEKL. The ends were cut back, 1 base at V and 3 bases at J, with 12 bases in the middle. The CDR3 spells CASSQVEGIPNEKLFF. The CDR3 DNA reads TGCGCCAGCAGCCAAGTGGAAGGGATACCTAATGAAAAACTGTTTTTT.

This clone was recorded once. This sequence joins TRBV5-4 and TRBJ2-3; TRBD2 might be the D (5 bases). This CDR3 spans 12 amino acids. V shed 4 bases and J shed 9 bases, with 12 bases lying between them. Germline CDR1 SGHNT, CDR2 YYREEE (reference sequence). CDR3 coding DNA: TGTGCCAGCAGCATAACTAGGGAGACGCAGTATTTT. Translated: CASSITRETQYF.

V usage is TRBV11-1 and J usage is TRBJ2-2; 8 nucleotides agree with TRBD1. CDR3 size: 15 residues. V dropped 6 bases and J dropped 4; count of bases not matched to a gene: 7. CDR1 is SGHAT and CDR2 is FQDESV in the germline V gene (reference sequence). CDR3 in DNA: TGTGCCAGCAGACGGGACAGGCAACTCACCGGGGAGCTGTTTTTT. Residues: CASRRDRQLTGELFF.

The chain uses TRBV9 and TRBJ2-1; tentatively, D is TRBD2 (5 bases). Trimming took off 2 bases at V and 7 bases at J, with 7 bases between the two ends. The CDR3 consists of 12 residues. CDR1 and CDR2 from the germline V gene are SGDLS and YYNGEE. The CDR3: CASSVGINEQFF. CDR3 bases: TGTGCCAGCAGCGTCGGGATAAATGAGCAGTTCTTC.

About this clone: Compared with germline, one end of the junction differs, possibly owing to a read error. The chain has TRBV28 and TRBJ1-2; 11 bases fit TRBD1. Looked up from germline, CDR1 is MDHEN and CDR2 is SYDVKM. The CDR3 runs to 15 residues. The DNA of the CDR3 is TGTGCCAGCAGCCGGAGAGGGGACAGGGGGAGAGGGACCCCCTTC. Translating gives CASSRRGDRGRGTPF.

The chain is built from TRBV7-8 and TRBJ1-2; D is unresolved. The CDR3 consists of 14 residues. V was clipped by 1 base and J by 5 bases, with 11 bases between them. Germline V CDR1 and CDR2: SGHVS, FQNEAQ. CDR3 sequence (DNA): TGTGCCAGCAGCTTAGTACCCAGGTCTTATGGCTACACCTTC. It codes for CASSLVPRSYGYTF.

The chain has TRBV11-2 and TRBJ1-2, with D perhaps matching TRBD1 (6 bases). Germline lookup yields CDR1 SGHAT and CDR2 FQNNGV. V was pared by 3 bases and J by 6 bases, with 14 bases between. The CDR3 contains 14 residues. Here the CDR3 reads CASSFLPQGHGYTF. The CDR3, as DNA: TGTGCCAGCAGCTTTCTGCCCCAGGGGCATGGCTACACCTTC.

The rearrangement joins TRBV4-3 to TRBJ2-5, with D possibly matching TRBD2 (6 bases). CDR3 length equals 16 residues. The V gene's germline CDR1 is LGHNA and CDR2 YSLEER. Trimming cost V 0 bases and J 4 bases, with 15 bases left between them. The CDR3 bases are TGCGCCAGCAGCCAAGATAGTGGAGGGCTGGGAGAGACCCAGTACTTC. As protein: CASSQDSGGLGETQYF.

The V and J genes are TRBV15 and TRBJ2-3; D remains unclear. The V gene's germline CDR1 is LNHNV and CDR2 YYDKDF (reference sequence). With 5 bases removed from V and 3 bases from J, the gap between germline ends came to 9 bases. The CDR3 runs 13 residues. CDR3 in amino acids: CATSPTGTDTQYF. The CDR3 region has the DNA TGTGCCACCAGCCCTACGGGTACAGATACGCAGTATTTT.